Each of the 9 T cell receptor beta chains below was sequenced from the same sample in a study of tumor-infiltrating lymphocytes in primary liver carcinoma. Starting material for RNA and DNA co-extraction consisted of 20-30 mg of unsorted bulk tissue. The authors made TCR beta cDNA from 450 to 600 ng total RNA with a constant-region primer. For TCR beta, libraries were produced by three nested multiplex PCR rounds using slightly modified ARM-PCR. Amplification in the first two PCR rounds was performed using TRBV1-TRBV30 forward primers and a C-beta reverse primer for approximately 10 cycles each. TCRdb fed the multiplex PCR reads into MiXCR, producing one record per CDR3 protein. Found here are about 190,000 distinct CDR3 sequences, around 85% of them singletons; the top ten hold roughly 20%. Input material: tumor tissue from primary liver carcinoma. These receptors were collected from a man between 35 and 55 years old with primary liver carcinoma and hepatitis B virus infection.

The chain employs TRBV29-1 and TRBJ2-3, with 7 bases aligning to TRBD2. This CDR3 spans 15 amino acids. V gave up 8 bases and J gave up 2 bases; unmatched junction bases: 13. Per the germline V gene, CDR1 is SQVTM and CDR2 is ANQGSEA. The CDR3 here is CSSRPRERDTDTQYF. The DNA for the CDR3 is TGCAGCAGCCGGCCGCGGGAGAGGGACACAGATACGCAGTATTTT.

As to this clonotype: One junction end does not reproduce the germline sequence, and a read error may be involved. This rearrangement joins TRBV10-2 to TRBJ2-5, with D possibly matching TRBD2 (6 bases). CDR1 WSHSY and CDR2 SAAADI come from the germline V gene. The CDR3 loop spans 13 amino acids. CDR3 amino acids: CANSVRRAETQYF. The DNA for the CDR3 is TGCGCCAACAGTGTAAGGAGGGCAGAGACCCAGTATTTC.

Turning to this clonotype: The junction shows a germline mismatch at one end, possibly a read error. V and J are TRBV12-3 or TRBV12-4 and TRBJ1-5; 8 bases map to TRBD1. The length of the CDR3 is 16 residues. CDR3 sequence: CATSRTPGQGNQPQHF. In DNA, the CDR3 is TGTGCCACCAGTAGAACTCCGGGACAGGGCAATCAGCCCCAGCATTTT.

In regard to this clonotype: The junction departs from the called germline gene at one end, perhaps through a read error. The chain combines TRBV6-5 with TRBJ2-2; D possibly corresponds to TRBD2 (6 bases). The CDR3 runs 14 residues. CDR1 is MNHEY, CDR2 SVGAGI, per germline. The CDR3 nucleotides read TGTGCCATCAGTTACTCGAGGAAACGGGAGAAGTTGTTTTTT. This gives the protein CAISYSRKREKLFF.

This clonotype was found once. The V and J genes are TRBV6-2 or TRBV6-3 and TRBJ1-1; a possible D gene is TRBD1 (6 bases). CDR3 length equals 12 residues. Trimming stripped 10 bases from V and 7 bases from J, with 16 bases between. Germline loops: CDR1 MNHEY, CDR2 SVGEGT. CDR3 bases: TGTGCCAAAAGGGGGAGGGGGGATGAAGCTTTCTTT. Translated, it gives CAKRGRGDEAFF.

This clonotype came up once. The junction differs from germline at one of its ends, possibly a read error. The rearrangement links TRBV11-2 to TRBJ2-1; the match to TRBD2 covers 11 bases. Germline V CDR1 and CDR2: SGHAT, FQNNGV. CDR3 length: 17 amino acids. The CDR3 DNA is TGTGCCAGCAACCCACAACCACTAGCGGGAGATAGTGATGAGCAGTCCTTC. This codes for CASNPQPLAGDSDEQSF.

Points on this clonotype: The CDR3 end shows no conserved phenylalanine or tryptophan, and so a read error is likely. The chain recombines TRBV29-1 with TRBJ2-5; TRBD1 is a possible D gene (5 bases). This CDR3 has 12 amino acids. CDR1 and CDR2 from the germline V gene are SQVTM and ANQGSEA. CDR3 in amino acids: CNGTTDQETQYL. CDR3 in DNA: TGCAATGGAACGACAGACCAAGAGACCCAGTACTTA.

This sequence joins TRBV28 and TRBJ2-2; a weak D match, TRBD2 (6 bases). The CDR3 is 15 residues long. Germline V gives CDR1 MDHEN, CDR2 SYDVKM. V was shortened by 9 bases and J by 1 base, with 15 bases between the two germline ends. The CDR3 reads CARKDAGMNTGELFF. For the CDR3, the DNA is TGTGCCAGAAAGGATGCGGGAATGAACACCGGGGAGCTGTTTTTT.

About this clonotype itself: One end of the junction does not line up with germline, which may come from a read error. V is TRBV11-1 and J is TRBJ2-3; D is possibly TRBD2 (5 bases). In germline, CDR1 is SGHAT, CDR2 FQDESV (reference sequence). The CDR3 sequence is 19 residues long. CDR3 loop: CASSSGRSSVGAHIDTLYF. Here the CDR3 DNA reads TGTGCCAGCAGCTCTGGGAGAAGCTCTGTTGGAGCCCACATAGATACGCTGTATTTT.